Listed below are T cell receptor beta chains from one sample, sequenced in a study of blood T cells in healthy people across ages. TCRdb independently ran MiXCR on the 5' RACE reads; one entry per CDR3 protein. The table lists about 1.6 million distinct CDR3 sequences, roughly 32% of them singletons. The specimen was blood. These receptors were collected from a woman aged 25 to 39 in good health. CDR3s include the opening cysteine and the closing phenylalanine or tryptophan. D genes are given only for firm matches. Expanded clones are given a class, and other clones once, few, many or no size at all.

12,TRBV20-1,TRBJ2-5,.,.,CSARMVQETQYF,TGCAGTGCTAGAATGGTCCAAGAGACCCAGTACTTC
17,TRBV7-9,TRBJ2-5,.,TRBD2,CASTELAGALYQETQYF,TGTGCCAGCACCGAACTAGCGGGGGCCCTCTACCAAGAGACCCAGTACTTC
12,TRBV21-1,TRBJ2-1,few,.,CARCSSYNEQFF,TGTGCCAGATGTAGCTCCTACAATGAGCAGTTCTTC
16,TRBV5-1,TRBJ2-7,.,.,CASSRDGVLQGYEQYF,TGCGCCAGCAGTCGGGACGGGGTTTTACAGGGATACGAGCAGTACTTC
13,TRBV29-1,TRBJ2-1,.,TRBD2,CSGSGGARNEQFF,TGCAGCGGAAGCGGGGGGGCGAGGAATGAGCAGTTCTTC
15,TRBV6-6,TRBJ1-2,few,TRBD1,CASSYGQGPNYGYTF,TGTGCCAGCAGTTACGGACAGGGGCCCAACTATGGCTACACCTTC
15,TRBV11-2,TRBJ2-3,.,.,CASINLRQSTDTQYF,TGTGCCAGCATCAACCTTCGGCAGAGCACAGATACGCAGTATTTT
14,TRBV28,TRBJ2-7,.,.,CASSLSPPAYEQYF,TGTGCCAGCAGTTTATCCCCACCAGCCTACGAGCAGTACTTC
14,TRBV27,TRBJ1-2,.,TRBD1,CASSGPDRGYGYTF,TGTGCCAGCAGTGGCCCGGACAGGGGCTATGGCTACACCTTC
17,TRBV3-1,TRBJ2-7,many,TRBD2,CASSPRKGLAGPYEQYF,TGTGCCAGCAGCCCTCGTAAAGGGCTAGCGGGCCCCTACGAGCAGTACTTC
13,TRBV12-3/TRBV12-4,TRBJ2-1,many,.,CASSLGIGDEQFF,TGTGCCAGCAGTTTAGGGATAGGGGATGAGCAGTTCTTC
15,TRBV25-1,TRBJ2-1,.,TRBD2,CASSELGTSFNEQFF,TGTGCCAGCAGTGAATTGGGGACTAGCTTCAATGAGCAGTTCTTC
17,TRBV4-1,TRBJ2-6,few,.,CASSQEGSGFGANVLTF,TGCGCCAGCAGCCAAGAGGGGTCCGGGTTTGGGGCCAACGTCCTGACTTTC
15,TRBV20-1,TRBJ1-1,.,.,CSARSPSIVHTEAFF,TGCAGTGCTAGGAGTCCATCCATTGTGCACACTGAAGCTTTCTTT
15,TRBV5-1,TRBJ1-1,.,.,CASSLVTGSRAEAFF,TGCGCCAGCAGCTTGGTAACAGGATCTAGGGCTGAAGCTTTCTTT
15,TRBV9,TRBJ2-7,.,.,CASTLSDGETYEQYF,TGTGCCAGCACCCTATCCGACGGGGAAACCTACGAGCAGTACTTC
15,TRBV5-1,TRBJ2-7,few,.,CASSLVATTSCEQYF,TGCGCCAGCAGCTTGGTAGCGACGACCTCCTGCGAGCAGTACTTC
15,TRBV6-2/TRBV6-3,TRBJ2-1,few,TRBD2,CASRYLAGSYNEQFF,TGTGCCAGCAGGTACCTAGCGGGCTCCTACAATGAGCAGTTCTTC
14,TRBV13,TRBJ1-2,.,.,CASSSRTANYDYTF,TGTGCCAGCAGCTCCAGGACAGCTAACTATGACTACACCTTC
14,TRBV4-1,TRBJ2-5,many,.,CASSQGIDSETQYF,TGCGCCAGCAGCCAAGGGATTGATTCAGAGACCCAGTACTTC
13,TRBV12-3/TRBV12-4,TRBJ2-5,many,.,CASSWGKRETQYF,TGTGCCAGCAGTTGGGGGAAGCGGGAGACCCAGTACTTC
15,TRBV3-1,TRBJ2-1,.,.,CASSQGGPAGNEQFF,TGTGCCAGCAGCCAAGGCGGTCCGGCGGGGAATGAGCAGTTCTTC
17,TRBV12-2,TRBJ2-2,.,.,CASRQIPQGASTGELFF,TGTGCAAGTCGCCAAATCCCGCAGGGGGCAAGCACCGGGGAGCTGTTTTTT
12,TRBV28,TRBJ2-7,.,.,CATKGFLYEQYF,TGTGCCACTAAGGGTTTCCTCTACGAGCAGTACTTC
14,TRBV10-3,TRBJ2-2,.,TRBD2,CAIMASGSTGELFF,TGTGCCATCATGGCTAGCGGGAGCACCGGGGAGCTGTTTTTT
14,TRBV9,TRBJ2-5,many,TRBD1,CASSVQGAQETQYF,TGTGCCAGCAGCGTTCAGGGGGCGCAGGAGACCCAGTACTTC
15,TRBV7-9,TRBJ2-5,few,.,CASSLALRSAETQYF,TGTGCCAGCAGCTTAGCGCTCCGTTCCGCGGAGACCCAGTACTTC
16,TRBV5-1,TRBJ2-6,few,.,CASSLDGSSGANVLTF,TGCGCCAGCAGCTTGGATGGGAGCTCTGGGGCCAACGTCCTGACTTTC
14,TRBV18,TRBJ1-2,.,.,CASSLTEGKDGYTF,TGTGCCAGCTCACTGACAGAGGGGAAGGATGGCTACACCTTC
15,TRBV19,TRBJ2-1,few,.,CASSRARAGNNEQFF,TGTGCCAGTAGTCGGGCCCGGGCGGGAAACAATGAGCAGTTCTTC
16,TRBV20-1,TRBJ2-1,few,TRBD1,CSARDWGTGDVDEQFF,TGCAGTGCTAGAGATTGGGGGACAGGGGATGTCGATGAGCAGTTCTTC
14,TRBV10-1,TRBJ2-1,.,TRBD1,CASSAGQHYNEQFF,TGCGCCAGCAGTGCGGGACAGCACTACAATGAGCAGTTCTTC
14,TRBV4-1,TRBJ2-7,many,TRBD2,CASSPRLAGNEQYF,TGCGCCAGCAGCCCCCGGCTAGCGGGAAACGAGCAGTACTTC